The 26 T cell receptor beta chains in this list originate from one sample, sequenced in a study of blood T cell repertoires in COVID-19. Sequenced by immunoSEQ multiplex PCR; TCRdb stores in-frame clones only, minus some. The table records about 250,000 clones, 83% of them present only once. Sequenced sample: peripheral blood. All receptors come from a man aged 80 or over with acute or convalescent COVID-19.

The chain uses TRBV24-1 and TRBJ2-1; TRBD2 agrees at 7 bases. The length of the CDR3 is 14 residues. The germline CDR1 and CDR2 sequences are KGHDR and SFDVKD. Trimming cost V 9 bases and J 4 bases; bases outside gene matches: 8. DNA for the CDR3: TGTGCCACCCGAAGAAGCGGGGCTTACAATGAGCAGTTCTTC. This sequence encodes CATRRSGAYNEQFF.

This clone was counted once. J is TRBJ2-5 and V is TRBV5-4; D possibly corresponds to TRBD2 (5 bases). The germline V gene encodes CDR1 SGHNT and CDR2 YYREEE (reference sequence). The CDR3 loop spans 16 amino acids. The ends were cut back, 3 bases at V and 1 base at J, with 16 bases in the middle. The CDR3 sequence is CASSSGSYPVQETQYF. In nucleotides, the CDR3 is TGTGCCAGCAGCTCGGGGTCTTACCCAGTCCAAGAGACCCAGTACTTC. The full variable domain, in which reference TRBV5-4 and TRBJ2-5 provide the parts outside the CDR3, is ETGVTQSPTHLIKTRGQQVTLRCSSQSGHNTVSWYQQALGQGPQFIFQYYREEENGRGNFPPRFSGLQFPNYSSELNVNALELDDSALYLCASSSGSYPVQETQYFGPGTRLLVL.

The CDR3 nucleotides read TGTGCCAGCAGTTACTCTAGGACTGCTTTGAAACTGTTTTTT. This translates into CASSYSRTALKLFF. The rearrangement uses TRBV6-5 and TRBJ1-4, with D uncertain. Germline V lookup: CDR1 MNHEY, CDR2 SVGAGI. V was cut by 0 bases and J by 11 bases, with 13 bases left in between. The CDR3 has 14 residues.

CDR3 loop: CAWSVGAQPQHF. The CDR3 DNA sequence: TGTGCCTGGAGTGTAGGGGCTCAGCCCCAGCATTTT. The rearrangement uses TRBV30 and TRBJ1-5; possibly TRBD1 for D (5 bases). Trimming pared 0 bases from V and 6 bases from J, leaving 6 bases between. Germline lookup yields CDR1 GTSNPN and CDR2 SVGIG (reference sequence). This CDR3 has 12 residues.

This chain connects TRBV10-1 to TRBJ1-2; 9 nucleotides line up with TRBD1. This CDR3 is built from 15 residues. The junction had 10 bases not matched to a gene; V was cut back by 5 bases and J by 6 bases. Germline CDR1 and CDR2: WNHNN and SYGVQD (reference sequence). The CDR3: CASSPGQGNGDGYTF. The CDR3 nucleotides are TGCGCCAGCAGTCCGGGACAGGGTAACGGCGATGGCTACACCTTC.

J is TRBJ1-2 and V is TRBV6-6; tentatively, D is TRBD1 (6 bases). V was cut by 2 bases and J by 6 bases, with 13 bases left in between. The CDR3 totals 14 residues. Germline assignment: CDR1 MNHNY and CDR2 SVGAGI (reference sequence). For the CDR3, the DNA is TGTGCCAGCAGTTACCGGACAGCGGTCCATGGCTACACCTTC. Protein product: CASSYRTAVHGYTF.

This sequence joins TRBV11-3 and TRBJ2-7; a possible D gene is TRBD1 (7 bases). V dropped 1 base and J dropped 5 bases, with 18 bases sitting between them. Germline CDR1 is SGHNT and CDR2 is YENEEA. This CDR3 has 16 amino acids. The CDR3 coding sequence is TGTGCCAGCAGCTTAGGACCCGGGGGACAGCTAGACGAGCAGTACTTC. Protein: CASSLGPGGQLDEQYF. Using reference TRBV11-3 and TRBJ2-7 for the parts outside the CDR3, the full variable domain is EAGVVQSPRYKIIEKKQPVAFWCNPISGHNTLYWYLQNLGQGPELLIRYENEEAVDDSQLPKDRFSAERLKGVDSTLKIQPAELGDSAVYLCASSLGPGGQLDEQYFGPGTRLTVT.

This clone was observed a handful of times. V and J are TRBV4-2 and TRBJ1-4; no reliable D call. V was cut by 4 bases and J by 5 bases, with 14 bases left in between. Per germline, CDR1 LGHNA and CDR2 YNFKEQ. This CDR3 contains 15 residues. DNA for the CDR3: TGTGCCAGCAGCCCTCGTGAGGGCCAAAATGAAAAACTGTTTTTT. This translates into CASSPREGQNEKLFF.

The rearrangement joins TRBV18 to TRBJ2-1, with a tentative D call TRBD2 (6 bases). From germline, CDR1 is KGHSH and CDR2 LQKENI. V shed 3 bases and J shed 5 bases, with 11 bases lying between them. The CDR3 loop spans 14 amino acids. CDR3 in amino acids: CASSPRDLNNEQFF. The CDR3 region has the DNA TGTGCCAGCTCACCGAGGGACTTAAACAATGAGCAGTTCTTC.

This clone came up once. This chain links TRBV5-1 with TRBJ1-4; the D is unclear. Germline CDR1 reads SGHRS; CDR2 reads YFSETQ. V lost 0 bases, J lost 2 bases, and 8 bases lay in between. CDR3 length equals 15 residues. The CDR3 DNA reads as TGCGCCAGCAGCTTGGGCCGGGGTACTAATGAAAAACTGTTTTTT. Translating it yields CASSLGRGTNEKLFF.

V gene TRBV5-6 combines with J gene TRBJ1-3; D unclear. V was clipped by 0 bases and J by 2 bases, with 6 bases between them. The CDR3 contains 14 residues. Germline CDR1 is SGHDT and CDR2 is YYEEEE. CDR3 region: CASSLVGAGNTIYF. The DNA of the CDR3 is TGTGCCAGCAGCTTGGTGGGAGCTGGAAACACCATATATTTT.

The chain has TRBV29-1 and TRBJ2-1; 8 nucleotides line up with TRBD1. Germline CDR1 SQVTM, CDR2 ANQGSEA. The trim removed 6 bases at V and 8 bases at J, leaving 6 bases unmatched. The CDR3 is 12 amino acids. CDR3 bases: TGCAGCGTAACCGGACAGGGAGATGAGCAGTTCTTC. Translated, it gives CSVTGQGDEQFF.

The chain combines TRBV3-1 (or the pseudogene TRBV3-2) with TRBJ1-2; 8 positions match TRBD1. V lost 0 bases and J lost 6; bases outside the gene matches: 6. Germline assignment: CDR1 LGHDT and CDR2 YNNKEL (reference sequence). The CDR3 has 15 residues. The CDR3 DNA sequence: TGTGCCAGCAGCCAAGAGTGGACAGGGCAAGATGGCTACACCTTC. This translates into CASSQEWTGQDGYTF.

This clone has only a few counts. The rearrangement uses TRBV19 and TRBJ1-2, with D unresolved. The CDR3 extends over 11 amino acids. The germline V and J ends were trimmed by 10 bases and 8 bases, with 14 bases remaining between them. Germline values: CDR1 LNHDA, CDR2 SQIVND (reference sequence). CDR3 sequence reads: CATRGSDGYTF. CDR3 in DNA: TGTGCCACCCGGGGTTCTGACGGCTACACCTTC.

V and J are TRBV5-8 and TRBJ1-2, with TRBD1 matching 11 bases. V was clipped by 2 bases and J by 8 bases; unmatched bases: 8. This CDR3 is 15 amino acids long. CDR1 is SGHTS and CDR2 is YDEGEE in the germline V gene. CDR3 residues: CASSFSGQGAGGYTF. In DNA form, the CDR3 reads TGTGCCAGCAGCTTTTCCGGACAGGGGGCAGGGGGCTACACCTTC.

The table lists this clone with a count of one. This rearrangement joins TRBV4-1 to TRBJ2-7; 8 bases agree with TRBD2. There are 15 residues in the CDR3. Unmatched junction bases numbered 3, after V lost 2 bases and J lost 0 bases. CDR1 and CDR2 (germline): MGHRA, YSYEKL. The DNA of the CDR3 is TGCGCCAGCAGCCAACCGAGCGGGAGCTCCTACGAGCAGTACTTC. As protein: CASSQPSGSSYEQYF.

The rearrangement joins TRBV5-1 to TRBJ1-6; the match to TRBD1 covers 7 bases. Germline values: CDR1 SGHRS, CDR2 YFSETQ. Trimming cost V 5 bases and J 7 bases; bases outside gene matches: 9. This CDR3 region has 15 residues. CDR3 region: CASSSRDSQNSPLHF. CDR3 sequence (DNA): TGCGCCAGCAGTTCCCGGGACAGCCAAAATTCACCCCTCCACTTT.

On this clone itself: Other DNA sequences in the same sample also yield this CDR3. The chain carries TRBV28 and TRBJ1-2; TRBD1 aligns across 8 bases. CDR1 is MDHEN, CDR2 SYDVKM, per germline. There are 13 residues in the CDR3. The trim removed 6 bases at V and 2 bases at J, leaving 2 bases unmatched. In DNA form, the CDR3 reads TGTGCCAGCAGCCGGGACAGGAACTATGGCTACACCTTC. Translating gives CASSRDRNYGYTF.

This sequence joins TRBV3-1 (or the pseudogene TRBV3-2) and TRBJ1-5; D is unclear. Germline V gene sequence: CDR1 LGHDT, CDR2 YNNKEL (reference sequence). The CDR3 covers 16 residues. Deletions cut 1 base from V and 2 bases from J, with 12 bases between. The CDR3 coding sequence is TGTGCCAGCAGCCAAGGTCCCGGGAGGGGCAATCAGCCCCAGCATTTT. Its protein is CASSQGPGRGNQPQHF.

This clone was seen many times. V and J are TRBV30 and TRBJ1-2; the D gene is possibly TRBD1 (6 bases). Germline CDR1 reads GTSNPN; CDR2 reads SVGIG (reference sequence). CDR3 size: 13 residues. The ends were cut back, 0 bases at V and 6 bases at J, with 11 bases in the middle. The DNA for the CDR3 is TGTGCCTGGAGTGTAGGGGGTTTTGATGGCTACACCTTC. As protein: CAWSVGGFDGYTF. Using reference TRBV30 and TRBJ1-2 for the parts outside the CDR3, the full variable domain is SQTIHQWPATLVQPVGSPLSLECTVEGTSNPNLYWYRQAAGRGLQLLFYSVGIGQISSEVPQNLSASRPQDRQFILSSKKLLLSDSGFYLCAWSVGGFDGYTFGSGTRLTVV.

The chain carries TRBV20-1 and TRBJ2-1; TRBD1 matches at 8 bases. Germline assignment: CDR1 DFQATT and CDR2 SNEGSKA (reference sequence). CDR3 length equals 14 residues. Germline trimming cut 3 bases from V and 2 bases from J; bases unmatched to any gene: 3. The CDR3 DNA follows: TGCAGTGCTAGTCAGGGGGCAACCTACAATGAGCAGTTCTTC. Translation gives CSASQGATYNEQFF.

The chain employs TRBV7-9 and TRBJ2-1, with 7 bases aligning to TRBD1. V shed 5 bases and J 8 bases; nucleotides not matched to a gene: 6. Germline V gene data show CDR1 as SEHNR and CDR2 as FQNEAQ (reference sequence). This CDR3 has 13 residues. The CDR3 nucleotides are TGTGCCAGCAGCCTACTGACAGGGTATGAGCAGTTCTTC. The encoded protein is CASSLLTGYEQFF.

J is TRBJ1-1 and V is TRBV7-8; possible D gene TRBD1, 5 bases. V lost 6 bases to trimming and J lost 4 bases, with 12 bases between them. Germline loops: CDR1 SGHVS, CDR2 FQNEAQ. The CDR3 extends over 13 amino acids. CDR3 DNA sequence: TGTGCCAGCAGGCCGGGGGGTCCCACTGAAGCTTTCTTT. Its protein is CASRPGGPTEAFF.

This clone was detected a few times. The chain is built from TRBV4-1 and TRBJ2-2, with 9 bases matching TRBD2. Germline V lookup: CDR1 MGHRA, CDR2 YSYEKL. The junction had 5 bases not matched to a gene; V was cut back by 2 bases and J by 1 base. This CDR3 region has 17 residues. In nucleotides, the CDR3 is TGCGCCAGCAGCCAATCTAGCGGGAACTGGAACACCGGGGAGCTGTTTTTT. Amino acids: CASSQSSGNWNTGELFF.

This clone has a handful of counts. CDR3 nucleotide sequence: TGTGCCAGCAGTGAGCAGGCTAGCGGGTACACCGGGGAGCTGTTTTTT. Translated, it gives CASSEQASGYTGELFF. The V and J genes are TRBV6-1 and TRBJ2-2; 8 positions agree with TRBD2. Germline V gives CDR1 MNHNS, CDR2 SASEGT. CDR3 size: 16 residues. Trimming took 3 bases from V and 3 from J; bases not matched to a gene: 6.

This chain uses TRBV5-1 with TRBJ1-1; no firm D call. Germline V gives CDR1 SGHRS, CDR2 YFSETQ. CDR3 size: 15 residues. Deletions cut 0 bases from V and 0 bases from J, with 9 bases between. DNA of the CDR3: TGCGCCAGCAGCTTGGGAGGGATCATGAACACTGAAGCTTTCTTT. Amino acid sequence: CASSLGGIMNTEAFF.